This T cell receptor beta chain was profiled in a study of response to subunit inactivated influenza vaccine. The junction had 1 base not matched to a gene; V was cut back by 5 bases and J by 10 bases. This CDR3 is 12 amino acids long. Germline lookup yields CDR1 SGHTA and CDR2 FQGNSA. For this clonotype: Its antigen remains unknown.

Study-wide findings and caveats: A suggestion made by the authors is that each seasonal influenza vaccination recruits few new T cells.

TCRdb recomputed calls from the RT-PCR reads with MiXCR, one row per CDR3 protein. The table has about 300,000 distinct CDR3 sequences, approximately 20% seen once. The input for sequencing was PBMCs from blood, taken about 20 months after vaccination. The TCR was taken from a man between 50 and 69 years old who received an inactivated influenza vaccine. The rearrangement links TRBV7-2 to TRBJ2-1; 11 bases line up with TRBD2. The CDR3 DNA sequence: TGTGCCAGCAGCCGGACTAGCGGGGAGCAGTTCTTC. This sequence encodes CASSRTSGEQFF.